This TCR beta chain is from a study of cytomegalovirus exposure and HLA in healthy donors. Across the study: Earlier sequencing of 200 million or so T cells yielded under 120 million unique TCR beta sequences.

The CDR3 consists of 13 residues. Germline V gene data show CDR1 as MNHEY and CDR2 as SVGAGI. Trimming removed 3 bases at V and 7 bases at J, with 10 bases between. The PCR made use of 60 Vbeta and 13 Jbeta primers. Profiled with immunoSEQ multiplex PCR; TCRdb holds only in-frame clones, not every one. The sample contains over 100,000 clones, approximately 80% of which appear only once. Study observations and caveats: High sensitivity and specificity were reportedly achieved when the classifier diagnosed cytomegalovirus status.

Concerning this clone: Antigen specificity is unknown.

Sequences were obtained from PBMCs. This clonotype originated in a woman younger than 30 in good health and CMV-seropositive. The chain carries TRBV6-5 and TRBJ2-1; D might be TRBD2 (5 bases). The CDR3 sequence: CASSYRWENEQFF. CDR3 nucleotide sequence: TGTGCCAGCAGTTATAGGTGGGAGAATGAGCAGTTCTTC.